Shown below are 21 T cell receptor beta chains from a single sample sequenced in a study of blood T cell repertoires in COVID-19. Sequencing used immunoSEQ multiplex PCR; TCRdb keeps in-frame clones, though not all of them. The sample consists of approximately 170,000 clones, 86% of them appearing once. Sequencing used peripheral blood. The receptors were gathered from a woman in her fifties or sixties with COVID-19, enrolled during active disease.

The chain employs TRBV6-5 and TRBJ1-5, with TRBD1 as a possible D gene (6 bases). Between the trimmed V and J ends, which lost 6 bases and 5 bases, there was a span of 17 bases. Germline V lookup: CDR1 MNHEY, CDR2 SVGAGI. CDR3 length equals 15 residues. This chain's CDR3 is CASSQTGGGDQPQHF. The CDR3 DNA is TGTGCCAGCAGCCAAACCGGGGGGGGCGATCAGCCCCAGCATTTT.

The J gene is TRBJ2-3, the V gene TRBV19, with 9 bases aligning to TRBD1. This CDR3 is built from 15 residues. V shed 7 bases and J 6 bases; nucleotides not matched to a gene: 11. Per germline, CDR1 LNHDA and CDR2 SQIVND (reference sequence). CDR3 protein: CASTPRNRGPDTQYF. CDR3 DNA: TGTGCCAGTACCCCTCGCAACAGGGGGCCCGATACGCAGTATTTT.

V is TRBV12-3 or TRBV12-4 and J is TRBJ1-2, with 11 bases fitting TRBD1. CDR3 length: 13 amino acids. The V segment lost 6 bases and the J segment 7 bases; nucleotides outside the gene matches: 4. CDR3: CASRGQGVFGYTF. The CDR3 DNA is TGTGCCAGCAGGGGACAGGGGGTATTTGGCTACACCTTC.

CDR3 bases: TGTGCCAGCAGTTTAATCGGGGTTGCTAGCACAGATACGCAGTATTTT. This gives the protein CASSLIGVASTDTQYF. The V call is TRBV28, the J call TRBJ2-3; a weak D match, TRBD2 (5 bases). CDR1 and CDR2 from the germline V gene are MDHEN and SYDVKM. The ends were cut back, 2 bases at V and 0 bases at J, with 12 bases in the middle. The CDR3 loop spans 16 amino acids.

The V gene is TRBV24-1, the J gene TRBJ2-5; TRBD1 might be the D (7 bases). V shed 1 base and J shed 5 bases, with 16 bases lying between them. CDR1 and CDR2 from the germline V gene are KGHDR and SFDVKD. CDR3 length: 16 amino acids. CDR3 sequence: CATSDLNRAGGETQYF. In DNA form, the CDR3 reads TGTGCCACCAGTGATTTAAACAGGGCAGGGGGGGAGACCCAGTACTTC.

The J gene is TRBJ2-1, the V gene TRBV2; TRBD2 agrees at 10 bases. Germline V gene sequence: CDR1 SNHLY, CDR2 FYNNEI. V was clipped by 5 bases and J by 2 bases; unmatched bases: 3. The CDR3 is made up of 15 amino acids. The CDR3 protein is CASSPAGGPYNEQFF. CDR3 DNA: TGTGCCAGCAGTCCAGCGGGAGGGCCCTACAATGAGCAGTTCTTC.

The J gene is TRBJ1-2, the V gene TRBV15; 10 bases fit TRBD1. CDR1 LNHNV and CDR2 YYDKDF come from the germline V gene (reference sequence). V shed 5 bases and J 5 bases; nucleotides not matched to a gene: 11. The length of the CDR3 is 16 residues. The CDR3 nucleotides read TGTGCCACCAGCCCGGGACAGGGGAGGCCTGGGTATGGCTACACCTTC. Its translation: CATSPGQGRPGYGYTF.

This chain uses TRBV6-5 with TRBJ2-1; weak D call: TRBD1 (6 bases). The CDR3 length is 15 residues. The germline V and J ends were trimmed by 6 bases and 0 bases, with 12 bases remaining between them. Germline values: CDR1 MNHEY, CDR2 SVGAGI. The CDR3 nucleotides are TGTGCCAGCAGGAGGACAGCAAGCTCCTACAATGAGCAGTTCTTC. Translating gives CASRRTASSYNEQFF.

The chain links TRBV23-1 to TRBJ2-2; D is possibly TRBD2 (7 bases). TRBV23-1 is an ORF; its function is uncertain. V was shortened by 2 bases and J by 3 bases, with 28 bases between the two germline ends. This CDR3 has 21 residues. Written as DNA, the CDR3 is TGCGCCAGCAGTCAAGACACACGGGACACCAGGACTAGTAAGGACACCGGGGAGCTGTTTTTT. Translating gives CASSQDTRDTRTSKDTGELFF.

The chain couples TRBV21-1 to TRBJ2-1; the table names TRBD1, a call not compared with the DNA. TRBV21-1 is classified as a pseudogene. CDR3 length: 14 amino acids. In DNA, the CDR3 is TGTGCCAGCGAAACTTTGGGACAGGGGAATGAGCAGTTCTTC. Translating gives CASETLGQGNEQFF.

This clone was recorded only once. The J gene is TRBJ2-1, the V gene TRBV9, with TRBD2 matching over 7 bases. The CDR3 has 15 residues. V lost 0 bases to trimming and J lost 4 bases; unmatched junction nucleotides: 4. Germline V CDR1 and CDR2: SGDLS, YYNGEE. CDR3 in amino acids: CASSVAGGVYNEQFF. CDR3 nucleotides: TGTGCCAGCAGCGTAGCGGGAGGAGTTTACAATGAGCAGTTCTTC.

The rearrangement joins TRBV6-4 to TRBJ2-7; the match to TRBD2 covers 8 bases. This CDR3 spans 16 amino acids. V lost 2 bases to trimming and J lost 4 bases; unmatched junction nucleotides: 10. Germline CDR1 and CDR2: MRHNA and SNTAGT. CDR3 in DNA: TGTGCCAGCAGTGACGACCAGCGGGAGAAGAAGTACGAGCAGTACTTC. This codes for CASSDDQREKKYEQYF.

The chain couples TRBV6-5 to TRBJ2-7; 8 nucleotides agree with TRBD1. V trimming: 5 bases; J trimming: 1 base; junction bases outside the gene matches: 4. The CDR3 contains 14 residues. Germline loops: CDR1 MNHEY, CDR2 SVGAGI. CDR3 DNA sequence: TGTGCCAGCAGTACCCGGACAGGGTCCTACGAGCAGTACTTC. This gives the protein CASSTRTGSYEQYF.

The chain employs TRBV3-1 (or the pseudogene TRBV3-2) and TRBJ1-6; D remains ambiguous. V lost 1 base, J lost 11 bases, and 18 bases lay in between. Germline-derived CDR1 and CDR2 are LGHDT and YNNKEL (reference sequence). This CDR3 region has 16 residues. The CDR3 sequence: CASSQVWPVKNTPLHF. DNA of the CDR3: TGTGCCAGCAGCCAAGTTTGGCCAGTAAAGAATACACCCCTCCACTTT.

Here the CDR3 DNA reads TGTGCCAGTAGTATAGCCACTTGGGGCGGCTATGGCTACACCTTC. Protein product: CASSIATWGGYGYTF. V is TRBV19 and J is TRBJ1-2; D is perhaps TRBD1 (5 bases). Trimming removed 1 base at V and 4 bases at J, with 13 bases between. CDR1 and CDR2 (germline): LNHDA, SQIVND (reference sequence). This CDR3 contains 15 residues.

The gene calls are TRBV7-8 and TRBJ2-7, with TRBD1 as a possible D gene (6 bases). V was cut by 7 bases and J by 1 base, with 17 bases left in between. The length of the CDR3 is 15 residues. CDR1 and CDR2 (germline): SGHVS, FQNEAQ. The CDR3 sequence: CASTHAGDGSYEQYF. The CDR3 DNA follows: TGTGCCAGCACCCACGCAGGGGATGGGTCCTACGAGCAGTACTTC. The complete variable domain, with remaining parts taken from reference TRBV7-8 and TRBJ2-7, reads GAGVSQSPRYKVAKRGQDVALRCDPISGHVSLFWYQQALGQGPEFLTYFQNEAQLDKSGLPSDRFFAERPEGSVSTLKIQRTQQEDSAVYLCASTHAGDGSYEQYFGPGTRLTVT.

CDR3 sequence (DNA): TGTGCCAGCAGCTTAGCCCTCGTGGGCGGGAGAGACTACAATGAGCAGTTCTTC. It is translated as CASSLALVGGRDYNEQFF. The chain employs TRBV11-2 and TRBJ2-1; 7 positions match TRBD2. The J segment lost 3 bases and the V segment lost 1 base, leaving 12 bases of the junction unmatched. The germline V gene encodes CDR1 SGHAT and CDR2 FQNNGV. This CDR3 has 18 amino acids.

This chain's CDR3 is CASSLLRTGATGELFF. In DNA, the CDR3 is TGCGCCAGCAGCCTCCTTCGGACAGGAGCGACCGGGGAGCTGTTTTTT. V is TRBV4-1 and J is TRBJ2-2; 7 bases are a match to TRBD1. The CDR3 totals 16 residues. Germline V gives CDR1 MGHRA, CDR2 YSYEKL. Trimming cost V 4 bases and J 5 bases; bases outside gene matches: 10.

CDR3 nucleotide sequence: TGTGCCAGCAGCTTCTCCCCTTCTCCCTACGAGCAGTACTTC. As protein: CASSFSPSPYEQYF. The gene calls are TRBV7-3 and TRBJ2-7; D call uncertain. With 3 bases removed from V and 2 bases from J, the gap between germline ends came to 11 bases. The CDR3 consists of 14 residues. Germline V lookup: CDR1 SGHTA, CDR2 FQGTGA.

The genes are TRBV4-3 and TRBJ1-2; 8 positions match TRBD1. Trimming at V came to 3 bases and at J to 3 bases, leaving 6 bases not matched to a gene. This CDR3 has 15 amino acids. Looked up from germline, CDR1 is LGHNA and CDR2 is YSLEER. Here the CDR3 reads CASSQDRDGDYGYTF. The CDR3, as DNA: TGCGCCAGCAGCCAGGACAGGGACGGTGACTATGGCTACACCTTC.

The chain carries TRBV11-3 and TRBJ1-3; D not certain. Trimming cost V 5 bases and J 4 bases, with 12 bases left between them. Germline V gene sequence: CDR1 SGHNT, CDR2 YENEEA. CDR3 length equals 14 residues. The CDR3 DNA reads as TGTGCCAGCAGCCGAGAGAGGAGCGGAAACACCATATATTTT. This translates into CASSRERSGNTIYF. The full variable domain, with the rest looked up from reference TRBV11-3 and TRBJ1-3, is EAGVVQSPRYKIIEKKQPVAFWCNPISGHNTLYWYLQNLGQGPELLIRYENEEAVDDSQLPKDRFSAERLKGVDSTLKIQPAELGDSAVYLCASSRERSGNTIYFGEGSWLTVV.